This T cell receptor beta chain emerged from a study of T cells after yellow fever vaccination. On the study more broadly: Some fractions had low cell numbers, and these were prepared with SMART-Seq v4 Ultra Low Input.

It was through 5'RACE template switching that TCR cDNA was made, with a universal primer site and UMIs added. Via MiXCR, TCRdb re-called the 5' RACE reads, giving one row per CDR3 protein. The table shows some 560,000 distinct CDR3 sequences, with roughly 17% occurring only once. With regard to this clonotype: Its target is not known.

Study-wide findings and caveats: Booster samples showed a return of most primary-vaccination clones (around 96% CD4, about 87% CD8).

The sequencing used PBMCs, collected 5 days after the first yellow fever vaccination. This clonotype originated in a man between 18 and 35 years old who received the YFV17D yellow fever vaccine.

DNA for the CDR3: TGCAGTGGGTCGCGGGGGGGTGCGAATGAGCAGTTCTTC. It is translated as CSGSRGGANEQFF. The rearrangement links TRBV20-1 to TRBJ2-1; 9 nucleotides agree with TRBD2. Trimming took 7 bases from V and 7 from J; bases not matched to a gene: 8. Germline CDR1 reads DFQATT; CDR2 reads SNEGSKA (reference sequence). The CDR3 consists of 13 residues.